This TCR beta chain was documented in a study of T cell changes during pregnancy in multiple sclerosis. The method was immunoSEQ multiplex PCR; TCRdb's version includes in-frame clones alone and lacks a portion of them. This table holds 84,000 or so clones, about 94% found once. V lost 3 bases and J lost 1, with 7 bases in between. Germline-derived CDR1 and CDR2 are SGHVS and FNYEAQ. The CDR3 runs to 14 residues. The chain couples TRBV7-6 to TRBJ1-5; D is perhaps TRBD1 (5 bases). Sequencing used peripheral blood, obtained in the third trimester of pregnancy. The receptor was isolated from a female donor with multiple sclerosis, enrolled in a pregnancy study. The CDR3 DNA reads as TGTGCCAGCAGCTTGACAGACAGCAATCAGCCCCAGCATTTT. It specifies CASSLTDSNQPQHF.